The rows below give T cell receptor beta chains drawn from one sample of a study of blood T cells in healthy people across ages. MiXCR was run by TCRdb on the 5' RACE reads, yielding one entry per CDR3 protein. The repertoire holds approximately 800,000 distinct CDR3 sequences, more than 55% seen once, with roughly 24% in the top ten. The sample was blood. These receptors originate from a man aged 35 to 55 in good health. Each CDR3 is given with its conserved first and last residue. D genes are given only for firm matches. Only some rows state a clone size, as once, few, many or a class for expanded clones.

cdr3_nt: TGTGCCAGCAGCTTAATACAGGGGGCATTCCTGGAGCAGTACTTC
cdr3_aa: CASSLIQGAFLEQYF
clone_size: few
d_call: TRBD1
v_call: TRBV11-2
j_call: TRBJ2-7

cdr3_nt: TGTGCCAGCAGTTTAGGGGGGTACGGTCAGCCCCAGCATTTT
cdr3_aa: CASSLGGYGQPQHF
clone_size: NA
d_call: NA
v_call: TRBV28
j_call: TRBJ1-5

cdr3_nt: TGTGCCAGCAGTTTCGGGACTAGGGTTTCCTCCGGGGCCAACGTCCTGACTTTC
cdr3_aa: CASSFGTRVSSGANVLTF
clone_size: few
d_call: TRBD2
v_call: TRBV27
j_call: TRBJ2-6

cdr3_nt: TGTGCCAGCAGTCCAACCACCTGGACAGGGGGTGGGGTGCAGTACTTC
cdr3_aa: CASSPTTWTGGGVQYF
clone_size: NA
d_call: TRBD1
v_call: TRBV27
j_call: TRBJ2-7

cdr3_nt: TGCAGTGCTAGAGATTTTATTCTAGCGGGGTACGAGCAGTACTTC
cdr3_aa: CSARDFILAGYEQYF
clone_size: NA
d_call: TRBD2
v_call: TRBV20-1
j_call: TRBJ2-7

cdr3_nt: TGCAGTGCTGGAGGACTAGCGGGACTGCGTTACGAGCAGTACTTC
cdr3_aa: CSAGGLAGLRYEQYF
clone_size: NA
d_call: TRBD2
v_call: TRBV20-1
j_call: TRBJ2-7

cdr3_nt: TGTGCCAGCAGTGAGACTAGCGGGGGTTGGAATGAGCAGTTCTTC
cdr3_aa: CASSETSGGWNEQFF
clone_size: NA
d_call: TRBD2
v_call: TRBV2
j_call: TRBJ2-1

cdr3_nt: TGTGCCAGCAGTTTAGCCCTGGTAGTAGCGGGGAATGAGCAGTTCTTC
cdr3_aa: CASSLALVVAGNEQFF
clone_size: NA
d_call: TRBD2
v_call: TRBV12-3/TRBV12-4
j_call: TRBJ2-1

cdr3_nt: TGTGCCATCAGTGAGTCTGGGGATGGCTACACCTTC
cdr3_aa: CAISESGDGYTF
clone_size: few
d_call: NA
v_call: TRBV10-3
j_call: TRBJ1-2

cdr3_nt: TGTGCCAGCAGCAAAACAGGGGCCGCGGGTGAAAAACTGTTTTTT
cdr3_aa: CASSKTGAAGEKLFF
clone_size: NA
d_call: TRBD1
v_call: TRBV13
j_call: TRBJ1-4